This T cell receptor beta chain was found in a study of shared clonotypes between healthy human individuals. Profiled with immunoSEQ multiplex PCR; TCRdb holds only in-frame clones, not every one. In the table there are about 980,000 clones, less than 85% of which are singletons. Both subsets, CD45RA+ naive and CD45RA-negative memory, were split from the CD4+ cells. The CDR3 sequence is 13 residues long. From germline, CDR1 is SEHNR and CDR2 FQNEAQ (reference sequence). The V end lost 8 bases, the J end lost 5 bases, and 15 bases lay between the germline ends. This chain connects TRBV7-9 to TRBJ1-1; TRBD1 might be the D (6 bases). This sequence originates from a man between 18 and 29 years old in good health. Sequencing was performed on memory CD4+ T cells sorted from blood. The subset denotes: CD45RA-negative fraction. The CDR3 here is CASAAQGLTEAFF. In DNA, the CDR3 is TGTGCCAGCGCGGCACAGGGCCTGACTGAAGCTTTCTTT.